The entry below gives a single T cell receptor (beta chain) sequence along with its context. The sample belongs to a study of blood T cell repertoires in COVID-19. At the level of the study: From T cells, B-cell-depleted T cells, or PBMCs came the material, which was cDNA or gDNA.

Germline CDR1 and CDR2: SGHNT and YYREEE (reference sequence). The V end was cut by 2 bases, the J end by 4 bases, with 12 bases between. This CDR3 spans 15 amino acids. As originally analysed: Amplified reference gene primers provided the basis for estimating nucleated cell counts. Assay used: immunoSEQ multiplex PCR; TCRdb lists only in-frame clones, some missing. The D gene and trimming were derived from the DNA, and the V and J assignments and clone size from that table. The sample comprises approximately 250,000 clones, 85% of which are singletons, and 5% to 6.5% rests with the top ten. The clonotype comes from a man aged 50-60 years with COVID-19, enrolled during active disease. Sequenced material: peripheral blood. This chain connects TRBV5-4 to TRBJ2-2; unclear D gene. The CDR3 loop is CASSFPGSSTGELFF. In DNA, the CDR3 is TGTGCCAGCAGCTTCCCCGGGTCGTCCACCGGGGAGCTGTTTTTT.